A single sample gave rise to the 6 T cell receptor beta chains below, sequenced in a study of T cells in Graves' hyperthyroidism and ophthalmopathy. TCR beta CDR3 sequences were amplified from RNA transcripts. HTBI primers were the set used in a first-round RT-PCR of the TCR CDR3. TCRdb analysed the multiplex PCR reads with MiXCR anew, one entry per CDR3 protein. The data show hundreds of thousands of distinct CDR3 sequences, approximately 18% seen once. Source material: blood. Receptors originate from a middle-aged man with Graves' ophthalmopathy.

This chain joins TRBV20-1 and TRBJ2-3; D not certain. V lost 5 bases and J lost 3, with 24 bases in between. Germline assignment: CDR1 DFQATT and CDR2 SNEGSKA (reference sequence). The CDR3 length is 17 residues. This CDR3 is CSALASDLLAQTDTQYF. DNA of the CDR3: TGCAGTGCTTTAGCCTCGGATCTCTTAGCCCAGACAGATACGCAGTATTTT.

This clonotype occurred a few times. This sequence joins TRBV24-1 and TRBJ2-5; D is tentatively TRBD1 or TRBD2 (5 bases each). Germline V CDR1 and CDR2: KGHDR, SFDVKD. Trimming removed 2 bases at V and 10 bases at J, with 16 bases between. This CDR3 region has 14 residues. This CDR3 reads CATSDYDGDGDQYF. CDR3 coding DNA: TGTGCCACCAGTGATTATGACGGGGACGGGGACCAGTACTTC.

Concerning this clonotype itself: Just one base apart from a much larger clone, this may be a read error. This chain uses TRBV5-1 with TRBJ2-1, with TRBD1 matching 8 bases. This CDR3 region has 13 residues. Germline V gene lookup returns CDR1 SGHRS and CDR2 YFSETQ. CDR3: CAGSLGQANEQFF. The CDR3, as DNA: TGCGCCGGCAGCTTGGGACAGGCTAATGAGCAGTTCTTC.

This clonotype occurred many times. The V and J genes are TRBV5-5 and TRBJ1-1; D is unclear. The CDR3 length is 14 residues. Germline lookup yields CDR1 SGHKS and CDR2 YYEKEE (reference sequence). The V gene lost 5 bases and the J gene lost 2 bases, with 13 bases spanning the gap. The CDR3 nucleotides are TGTGCCAGCAGTCCTACATGGGTTAACACTGAAGCTTTCTTT. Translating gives CASSPTWVNTEAFF.

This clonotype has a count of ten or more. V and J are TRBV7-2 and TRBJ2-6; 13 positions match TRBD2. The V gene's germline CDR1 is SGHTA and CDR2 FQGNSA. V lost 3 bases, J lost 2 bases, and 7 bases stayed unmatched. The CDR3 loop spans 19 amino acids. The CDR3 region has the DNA TGTGCCAGCAGCTTTTGGCAAGGACTAGCGGGAGCTGGGGCCAACGTCCTGACTTTC. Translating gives CASSFWQGLAGAGANVLTF.

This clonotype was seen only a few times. CDR3 region: CASSYFSSGSGETQYF. CDR3 coding DNA: TGTGCCAGCAGTTACTTTTCTAGCGGGAGTGGAGAGACCCAGTACTTC. The rearrangement links TRBV6-2 or TRBV6-3 to TRBJ2-5; 10 nucleotides align to TRBD2. The germline CDR1 and CDR2 sequences are MNHEY and SVGEGT. The trim removed 1 base at V and 4 bases at J, leaving 6 bases unmatched. The CDR3 is made up of 16 amino acids.